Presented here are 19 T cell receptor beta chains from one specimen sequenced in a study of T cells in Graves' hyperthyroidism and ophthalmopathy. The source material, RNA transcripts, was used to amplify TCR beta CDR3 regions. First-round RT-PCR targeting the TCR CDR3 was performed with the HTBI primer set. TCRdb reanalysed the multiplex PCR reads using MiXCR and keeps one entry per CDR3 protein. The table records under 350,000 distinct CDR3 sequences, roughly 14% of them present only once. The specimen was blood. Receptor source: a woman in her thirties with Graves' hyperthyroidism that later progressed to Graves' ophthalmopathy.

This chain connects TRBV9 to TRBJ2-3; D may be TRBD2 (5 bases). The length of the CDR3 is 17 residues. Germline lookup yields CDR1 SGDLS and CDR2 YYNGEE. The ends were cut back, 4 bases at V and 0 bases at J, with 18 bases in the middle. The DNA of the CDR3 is TGTGCCAGCAGCCCTCGGGGTAGACTAATTAGCACAGATACGCAGTATTTT. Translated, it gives CASSPRGRLISTDTQYF.

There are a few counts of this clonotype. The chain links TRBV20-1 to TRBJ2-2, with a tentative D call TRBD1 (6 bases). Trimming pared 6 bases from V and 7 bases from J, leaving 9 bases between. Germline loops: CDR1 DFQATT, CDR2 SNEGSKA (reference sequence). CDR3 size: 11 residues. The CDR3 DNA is TGCAGTGCCCGACAGGACGGGGAGCTGTTTTTT. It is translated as CSARQDGELFF.

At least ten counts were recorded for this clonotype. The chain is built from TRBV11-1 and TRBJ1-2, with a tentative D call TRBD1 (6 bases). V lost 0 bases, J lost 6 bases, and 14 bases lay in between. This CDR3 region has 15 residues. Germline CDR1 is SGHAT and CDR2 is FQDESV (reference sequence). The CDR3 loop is CASSLARTASDGYTF. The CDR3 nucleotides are TGTGCCAGCAGCTTAGCGAGGACAGCTTCTGATGGCTACACCTTC.

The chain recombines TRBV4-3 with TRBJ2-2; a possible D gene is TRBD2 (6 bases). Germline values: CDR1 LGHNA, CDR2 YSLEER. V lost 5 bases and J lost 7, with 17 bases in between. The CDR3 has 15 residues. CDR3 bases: TGCGCCAGCAGCACCGGACAACCCGGGGGCGGGGAGCTGTTTTTT. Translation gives CASSTGQPGGGELFF.

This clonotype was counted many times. This CDR3 is CASNQGRNTEAFF. The DNA of the CDR3 is TGTGCCAGTAACCAGGGGAGGAACACTGAAGCTTTCTTT. The J gene is TRBJ1-1, the V gene TRBV19, with D tentatively TRBD1 (6 bases). Germline V gene sequence: CDR1 LNHDA, CDR2 SQIVND (reference sequence). The CDR3 consists of 13 residues. Trimming shortened V by 7 bases and J by 1 base, and 10 bases separated the two germline ends.

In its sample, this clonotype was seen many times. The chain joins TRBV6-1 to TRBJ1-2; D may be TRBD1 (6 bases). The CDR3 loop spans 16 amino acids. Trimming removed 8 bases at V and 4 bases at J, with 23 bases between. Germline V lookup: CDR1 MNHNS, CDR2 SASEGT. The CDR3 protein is CASFGNSGQTPYGYTF. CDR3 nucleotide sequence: TGTGCCAGCTTCGGAAATTCCGGACAGACTCCCTATGGCTACACCTTC.

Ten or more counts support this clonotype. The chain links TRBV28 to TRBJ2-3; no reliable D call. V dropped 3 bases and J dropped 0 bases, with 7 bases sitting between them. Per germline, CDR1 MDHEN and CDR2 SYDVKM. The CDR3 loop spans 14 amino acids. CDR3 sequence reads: CASSFLPSTDTQYF. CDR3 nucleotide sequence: TGTGCCAGCAGTTTTCTCCCTAGCACAGATACGCAGTATTTT.

CDR3 sequence (DNA): TGTGCCAGCAGCCGGGACAGGGAGGTTTACTACAATGAGCAGTTCTTC. This codes for CASSRDREVYYNEQFF. The rearrangement links TRBV14 to TRBJ2-1; TRBD1 agrees at 9 bases. The CDR3 loop spans 16 amino acids. Germline CDR1 SGHDN, CDR2 FVKESK. The trim removed 4 bases at V and 3 bases at J, leaving 7 bases unmatched. The variable domain in full, with the rest retrieved from reference TRBV14 and TRBJ2-1, is EAGVTQFPSHSVIEKGQTVTLRCDPISGHDNLYWYRRVMGKEIKFLLHFVKESKQDESGMPNNRFLAERTGGTYSTLKVQPAELEDSGVYFCASSRDREVYYNEQFFGPGTRLTVL.

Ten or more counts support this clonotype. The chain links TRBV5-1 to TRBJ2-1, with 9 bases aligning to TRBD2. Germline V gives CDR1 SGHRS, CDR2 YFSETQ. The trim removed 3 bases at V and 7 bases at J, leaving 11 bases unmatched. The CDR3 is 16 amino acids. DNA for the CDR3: TGCGCCAGCAGCTACCTCGGGGGCGGGAGGGAGAATGAGCAGTTCTTC. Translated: CASSYLGGGRENEQFF.

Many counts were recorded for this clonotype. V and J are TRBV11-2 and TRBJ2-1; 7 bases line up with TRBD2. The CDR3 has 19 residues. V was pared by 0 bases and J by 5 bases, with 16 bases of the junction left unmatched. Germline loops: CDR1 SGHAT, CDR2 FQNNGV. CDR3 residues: CASSLDRSLGLPGNNEQFF. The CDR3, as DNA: TGTGCCAGCAGCTTAGATCGGAGTTTGGGACTACCTGGTAACAATGAGCAGTTCTTC.

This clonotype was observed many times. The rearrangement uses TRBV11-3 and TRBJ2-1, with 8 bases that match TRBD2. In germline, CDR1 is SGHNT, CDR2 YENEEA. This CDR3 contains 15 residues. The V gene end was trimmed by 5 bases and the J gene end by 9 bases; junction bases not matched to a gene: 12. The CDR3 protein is CASSPTAGDSAEQFF. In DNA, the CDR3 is TGTGCCAGCAGCCCGACAGCGGGAGATAGTGCTGAGCAGTTCTTC.

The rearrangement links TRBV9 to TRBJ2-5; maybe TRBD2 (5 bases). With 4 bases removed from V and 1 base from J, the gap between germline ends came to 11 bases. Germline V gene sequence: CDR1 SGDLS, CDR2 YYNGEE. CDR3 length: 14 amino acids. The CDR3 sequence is CASSPEGRQETQYF. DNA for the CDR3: TGTGCCAGCAGCCCCGAGGGTCGCCAAGAGACCCAGTACTTC.

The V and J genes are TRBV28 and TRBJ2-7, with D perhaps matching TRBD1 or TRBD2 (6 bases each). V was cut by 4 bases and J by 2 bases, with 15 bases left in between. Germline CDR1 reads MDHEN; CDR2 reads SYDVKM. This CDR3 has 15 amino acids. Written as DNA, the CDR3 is TGTGCCAGCAGTTCCCTGAGGGGGGTCGCCTACGAGCAGTACTTC. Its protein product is CASSSLRGVAYEQYF.

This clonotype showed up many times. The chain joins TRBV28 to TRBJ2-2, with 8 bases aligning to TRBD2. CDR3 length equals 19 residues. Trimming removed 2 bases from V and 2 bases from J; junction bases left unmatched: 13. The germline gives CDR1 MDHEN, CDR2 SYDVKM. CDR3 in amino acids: CASSLGTSGKLLNTGELFF. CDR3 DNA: TGTGCCAGCAGTTTAGGTACTAGCGGAAAACTTCTCAACACCGGGGAGCTGTTTTTT.

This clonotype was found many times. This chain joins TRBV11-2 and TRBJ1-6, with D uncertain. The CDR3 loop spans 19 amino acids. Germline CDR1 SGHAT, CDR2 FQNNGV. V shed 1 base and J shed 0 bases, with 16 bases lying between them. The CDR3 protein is CASSLAGDTPSSYNSPLHF. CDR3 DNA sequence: TGTGCCAGCAGCTTAGCAGGTGACACTCCAAGCTCCTATAATTCACCCCTCCACTTT. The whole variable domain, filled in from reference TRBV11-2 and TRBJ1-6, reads EAGVAQSPRYKIIEKRQSVAFWCNPISGHATLYWYQQILGQGPKLLIQFQNNGVVDDSQLPKDRFSAERLKGVDSTLKIQPAKLEDSAVYLCASSLAGDTPSSYNSPLHFGNGTRLTVT.

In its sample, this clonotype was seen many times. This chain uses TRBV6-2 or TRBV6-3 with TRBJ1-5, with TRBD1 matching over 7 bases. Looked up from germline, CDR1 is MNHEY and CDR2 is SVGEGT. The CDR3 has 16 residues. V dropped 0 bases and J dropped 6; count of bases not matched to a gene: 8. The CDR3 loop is CASSYSEDRPVQPQHF. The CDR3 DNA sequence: TGTGCCAGCAGTTACTCGGAGGACAGGCCGGTTCAGCCCCAGCATTTT.

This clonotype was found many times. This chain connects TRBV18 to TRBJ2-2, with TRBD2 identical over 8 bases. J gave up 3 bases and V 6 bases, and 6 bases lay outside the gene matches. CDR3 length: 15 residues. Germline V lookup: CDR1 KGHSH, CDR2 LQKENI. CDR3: CASSQGLAHTGELFF. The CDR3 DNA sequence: TGTGCCAGCTCCCAAGGACTAGCACACACCGGGGAGCTGTTTTTT.

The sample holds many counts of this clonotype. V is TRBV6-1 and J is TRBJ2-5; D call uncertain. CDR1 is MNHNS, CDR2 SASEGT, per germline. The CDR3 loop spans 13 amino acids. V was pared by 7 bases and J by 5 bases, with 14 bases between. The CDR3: CASTTGVQETQYF. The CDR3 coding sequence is TGTGCCAGCACAACGGGCGTTCAGGAGACCCAGTACTTC.

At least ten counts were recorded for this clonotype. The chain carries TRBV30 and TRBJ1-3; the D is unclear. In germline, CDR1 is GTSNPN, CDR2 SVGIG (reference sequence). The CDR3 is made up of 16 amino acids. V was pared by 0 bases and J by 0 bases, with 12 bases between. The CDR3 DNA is TGTGCCTGGAGTGTATTGCCCATCCACTCTGGAAACACCATATATTTT. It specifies CAWSVLPIHSGNTIYF.